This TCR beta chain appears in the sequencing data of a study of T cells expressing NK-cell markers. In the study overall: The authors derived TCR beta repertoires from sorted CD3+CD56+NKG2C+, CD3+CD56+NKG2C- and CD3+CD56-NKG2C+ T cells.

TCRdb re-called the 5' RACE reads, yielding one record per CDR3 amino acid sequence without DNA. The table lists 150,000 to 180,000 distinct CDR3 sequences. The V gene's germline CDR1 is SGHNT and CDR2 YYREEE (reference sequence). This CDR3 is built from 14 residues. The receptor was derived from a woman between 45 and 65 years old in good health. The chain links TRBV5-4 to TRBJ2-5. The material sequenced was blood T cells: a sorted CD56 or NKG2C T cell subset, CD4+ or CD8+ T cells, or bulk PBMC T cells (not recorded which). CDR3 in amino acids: CASSLTGQEETQYF.